The next 25 T cell receptor beta chains were all read from a single sample in a study of human T cells and chemical hapten exposure. Time point here: pre-sensitization, week 0. Indicated treatment: therapeutic diphenylcyclopropenone sensitization with weekly scalp DPC. MiXCR, applied by TCRdb to the RACE reads, yields one record per CDR3 protein. The sample lists 180,000 or so distinct CDR3 sequences; around 30% were seen once. Material: whole blood, obtained in connection with sensitization to the hapten diphenylcyclopropenone (DPC). These receptors came from a woman aged 25-40 years with alopecia areata. Some clones in this sample may be carry-over from other donors' samples.

This chain uses TRBV18 with TRBJ2-7; unclear D gene. This CDR3 spans 14 amino acids. CDR1 and CDR2 from the germline V gene are KGHSH and LQKENI. With 3 bases removed from V and 9 bases from J, the gap between germline ends came to 18 bases. CDR3 sequence: CASSPGGSLARQYF. CDR3 coding DNA: TGTGCCAGCTCACCGGGCGGCAGTTTAGCACGGCAGTACTTC.

This chain links TRBV10-3 with TRBJ2-3, with D possibly TRBD2 on 5 matching bases. V was clipped by 0 bases and J by 4 bases, with 14 bases between them. The CDR3 contains 16 residues. Germline-derived CDR1 and CDR2 are ENHRY and SYGVKD. The CDR3 coding sequence is TGTGCCATCAGTGAGTCCTCAAAGCGGATATCAGATACGCAGTATTTT. Translated, it gives CAISESSKRISDTQYF.

This clonotype was counted at least ten times. This sequence joins TRBV28 and TRBJ2-7, with D tentatively TRBD2 (6 bases). Trimming cost V 6 bases and J 4 bases, with 10 bases left between them. This CDR3 is 12 amino acids long. CDR1 and CDR2 from the germline V gene are MDHEN and SYDVKM. In DNA, the CDR3 is TGTGCCAGCAGCTGGGGGGTTTACGAGCAGTACTTC. Translating gives CASSWGVYEQYF.

The chain joins TRBV10-2 to TRBJ1-2; the D is unclear. Trimming shortened V by 4 bases and J by 0 bases, and 6 bases separated the two germline ends. The CDR3 has 13 amino acids. Germline V gene sequence: CDR1 WSHSY, CDR2 SAAADI. The CDR3 protein is CASSANPNYGYTF. CDR3 in DNA: TGCGCCAGCAGTGCGAATCCTAACTATGGCTACACCTTC.

The chain has TRBV12-3 or TRBV12-4 and TRBJ2-2; 10 bases map to TRBD2. Trimming took 5 bases from V and 0 from J; bases not matched to a gene: 3. This CDR3 is 16 amino acids long. CDR3 protein: CASSGGTSANTGELFF. CDR3 nucleotide sequence: TGTGCCAGCAGTGGGGGGACTAGCGCGAACACCGGGGAGCTGTTTTTT.

The chain employs TRBV27 and TRBJ2-7; 13 positions match TRBD2. Germline trimming cut 4 bases from V and 5 bases from J; bases unmatched to any gene: 5. Germline V CDR1 and CDR2: MNHEY, SMNVEV (reference sequence). CDR3 size: 15 residues. CDR3 region: CASSSLAGGPHEQYF. The CDR3 nucleotides are TGTGCCAGCAGTTCACTAGCGGGAGGGCCTCACGAGCAGTACTTC.

J is TRBJ2-7 and V is TRBV5-1; D possibly uses TRBD1 or TRBD2 (5 bases each). With 1 base removed from V and 2 bases from J, the gap between germline ends came to 13 bases. There are 15 residues in the CDR3. CDR1 SGHRS and CDR2 YFSETQ come from the germline V gene. CDR3 amino acids: CASSLRGTHPYEQYF. As DNA, the CDR3 is TGCGCCAGCAGCTTGAGAGGGACCCACCCCTACGAGCAGTACTTC.

The chain couples TRBV7-2 to TRBJ1-4, with 8 nucleotides matching TRBD1. This CDR3 contains 15 residues. V shed 1 base and J 8 bases; nucleotides not matched to a gene: 6. CDR1 is SGHTA, CDR2 FQGNSA, per germline. CDR3: CASSLGIGTGEKLFF. The DNA for the CDR3 is TGTGCCAGCAGCTTAGGTATTGGGACAGGCGAAAAACTGTTTTTT.

This clonotype showed up many times. The junction does not match germline at one end; this may be a read error. The chain has TRBV5-1 and TRBJ2-3, with D unresolved. The germline V gene has CDR1 SGHRS and CDR2 YFSETQ. The CDR3 covers 14 residues. The CDR3 bases are TGTGCCAGCAGTCTGGCGACCAGCACAGATACGCAGTATTTT. Translation: CASSLATSTDTQYF. The full variable domain, its missing parts supplied by reference TRBV5-1 and TRBJ2-3, is KAGVTQTPRYLIKTRGQQVTLSCSPISGHRSVSWYQQTPGQGLQFLFEYFSETQRNKGNFPGRFSGRQFSNSRSEMNVSTLELGDSALYLCASSLATSTDTQYFGPGTRLTVL.

This chain connects TRBV10-3 to TRBJ1-1; 10 nucleotides match TRBD1. Germline CDR1 is ENHRY and CDR2 is SYGVKD. The V and J ends lost 5 bases and 4 bases, in that order; junction bases with no gene match: 7. This CDR3 spans 15 amino acids. In nucleotides, the CDR3 is TGTGCCATCAGTAAGACAGGGGGCGAAGGCACTGAAGCTTTCTTT. Amino acid sequence: CAISKTGGEGTEAFF.

This sequence joins TRBV7-9 and TRBJ2-1; unclear D gene. The germline V gene encodes CDR1 SEHNR and CDR2 FQNEAQ (reference sequence). CDR3 length: 13 amino acids. V shed 1 base and J shed 6 bases, with 7 bases lying between them. The CDR3 sequence is CASSLGSGNEQFF. The CDR3 region has the DNA TGTGCCAGCAGCTTAGGGTCGGGCAATGAGCAGTTCTTC.

This chain uses TRBV14 with TRBJ1-3; D perhaps matches TRBD1 (5 bases). This CDR3 is 13 amino acids long. Per germline, CDR1 SGHDN and CDR2 FVKESK. Trimming took off 0 bases at V and 11 bases at J, with 11 bases between the two ends. CDR3 nucleotides: TGTGCCAGCAGCCAAGATCGCCGGGGCTCCATATATTTT. Its translation is CASSQDRRGSIYF.

The chain recombines TRBV29-1 with TRBJ1-4; D call uncertain. The CDR3 has 13 residues. V was pared by 6 bases and J by 0 bases, with 8 bases between. CDR1 and CDR2 from the germline V gene are SQVTM and ANQGSEA. CDR3 in amino acids: CSVSVATNEKLFF. CDR3 coding DNA: TGCAGCGTCTCAGTTGCAACTAATGAAAAACTGTTTTTT.

This chain uses TRBV4-2 with TRBJ2-6; no definite D call. Germline loops: CDR1 LGHNA, CDR2 YNFKEQ. Trimming cost V 3 bases and J 0 bases, with 9 bases left between them. The CDR3 has 16 residues. CDR3 residues: CASSQNSLSGANVLTF. The CDR3 DNA is TGTGCCAGCAGCCAGAATTCCCTCTCTGGGGCCAACGTCCTGACTTTC.

The CDR3 nucleotides are TGCAGCGTTGGGAGGGGGGATACTGAAGCTTTCTTT. Amino acid sequence: CSVGRGDTEAFF. The gene calls are TRBV29-1 and TRBJ1-1; perhaps TRBD1 as D (6 bases). The germline CDR1 and CDR2 sequences are SQVTM and ANQGSEA. Deletions cut 4 bases from V and 5 bases from J, with 11 bases between. The CDR3 has 12 amino acids.

V is TRBV6-5 and J is TRBJ1-1; 7 nucleotides agree with TRBD1. Losses at the gene ends were 7 bases for V and 5 bases for J; bases not matched to a gene: 7. CDR1 MNHEY and CDR2 SVGAGI come from the germline V gene. The CDR3 has 13 residues. The CDR3 bases are TGTGCCAGCACCGCGACAGGGTTGACTGAAGCTTTCTTT. Translating gives CASTATGLTEAFF.

This rearrangement joins TRBV4-2 to TRBJ2-1; TRBD2 aligns across 7 bases. V was clipped by 0 bases and J by 7 bases; unmatched bases: 3. The CDR3 has 14 amino acids. The germline gives CDR1 LGHNA, CDR2 YNFKEQ. CDR3 DNA sequence: TGTGCCAGCAGCCAAGAGGGGCGGGAGAATGAGCAGTTCTTC. It translates to CASSQEGRENEQFF.

This sequence joins TRBV6-5 and TRBJ1-6, with a tentative D call TRBD1 (6 bases). CDR3 size: 13 residues. The V and J ends lost 10 bases and 11 bases respectively, with 18 bases between them. Germline-derived CDR1 and CDR2 are MNHEY and SVGAGI. This chain's CDR3 is CAIRGGVTAPLHF. The DNA for the CDR3 is TGTGCCATCAGAGGGGGGGTCACGGCACCCCTCCACTTT.

The V call is TRBV28, the J call TRBJ2-3; D uncertain. V was cut by 5 bases and J by 4 bases, with 10 bases left in between. In germline, CDR1 is MDHEN, CDR2 SYDVKM. The CDR3 has 13 residues. The DNA of the CDR3 is TGTGCCAGCAGTCCCCTCGATGCAGATACGCAGTATTTT. This translates into CASSPLDADTQYF.

The chain uses TRBV7-2 and TRBJ2-1; no reliable D call. The ends were cut back, 4 bases at V and 2 bases at J, with 3 bases in the middle. The CDR3 totals 12 residues. Per the germline V gene, CDR1 is SGHTA and CDR2 is FQGNSA. DNA of the CDR3: TGTGCCAGCAGCTACGCCTACAATGAGCAGTTCTTC. This encodes CASSYAYNEQFF. Supplemented by reference TRBV7-2 and TRBJ2-1, the full variable domain reads GAGVSQSPSNKVTEKGKDVELRCDPISGHTALYWYRQSLGQGLEFLIYFQGNSAPDKSGLPSDRFSAERTGGSVSTLTIQRTQQEDSAVYLCASSYAYNEQFFGPGTRLTVL.

The chain joins TRBV6-2 or TRBV6-3 to TRBJ1-1, with D unclear. The V end was cut by 8 bases, the J end by 0 bases, with 10 bases between. Germline CDR1 is MNHEY and CDR2 is SVGEGT. This CDR3 contains 13 residues. Written as DNA, the CDR3 is TGTGCCAGCCGAGGGTTCATGAACACTGAAGCTTTCTTT. This encodes CASRGFMNTEAFF.

CDR3 sequence: CASSQEGAPRQNEQFF. The CDR3 nucleotides read TGCGCCAGCAGCCAAGAGGGCGCCCCGCGGCAGAATGAGCAGTTCTTC. This rearrangement joins TRBV4-3 to TRBJ2-1; D is unclear. This CDR3 is built from 16 residues. Deletions cut 0 bases from V and 7 bases from J, with 16 bases between. Germline V lookup: CDR1 LGHNA, CDR2 YSLEER.

The chain employs TRBV28 and TRBJ2-3; weak D call: TRBD2 (6 bases). The CDR3 runs to 13 residues. With 2 bases removed from V and 8 bases from J, the gap between germline ends came to 11 bases. Germline-derived CDR1 and CDR2 are MDHEN and SYDVKM. The CDR3 here is CASSLPTSGTQYF. CDR3 in DNA: TGTGCCAGCAGTTTACCGACTAGTGGTACGCAGTATTTT.

The rearrangement links TRBV20-1 to TRBJ1-1; D is undetermined. V was cut by 3 bases and J by 1 base, with 12 bases left in between. This CDR3 has 14 amino acids. CDR1 is DFQATT, CDR2 SNEGSKA, per germline (reference sequence). CDR3 amino acids: CSASLSPQNTEAFF. CDR3 DNA: TGCAGTGCTAGTTTGAGTCCCCAGAACACTGAAGCTTTCTTT.

The gene calls are TRBV5-1 and TRBJ1-1; 9 positions agree with TRBD1. The CDR3 runs to 14 residues. Germline V gives CDR1 SGHRS, CDR2 YFSETQ. Germline trimming cut 0 bases from V and 9 bases from J; bases unmatched to any gene: 6. In DNA form, the CDR3 reads TGCGCCAGCAGCTTGGCCGGGACAGGGCGACAAGCTTTCTTT. Translation: CASSLAGTGRQAFF.